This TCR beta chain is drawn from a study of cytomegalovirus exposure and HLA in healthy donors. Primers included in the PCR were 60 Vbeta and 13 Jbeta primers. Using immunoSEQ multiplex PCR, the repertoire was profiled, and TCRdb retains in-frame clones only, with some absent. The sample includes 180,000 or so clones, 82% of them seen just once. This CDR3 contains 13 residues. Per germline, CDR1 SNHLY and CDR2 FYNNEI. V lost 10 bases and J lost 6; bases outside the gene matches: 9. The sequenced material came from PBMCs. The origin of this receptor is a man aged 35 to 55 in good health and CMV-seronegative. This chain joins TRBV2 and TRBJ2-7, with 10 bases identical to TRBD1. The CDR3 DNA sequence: TGTGCCACCGACCGGACAGGGGGGTTCGAGCAGTACTTC. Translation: CATDRTGGFEQYF.